The clone carrying this T cell receptor (beta chain) was detected once. The junction differs from germline at one of its ends, possibly a read error. The length of the CDR3 is 15 residues. Preparation of the TCRbeta library used unique molecular identifiers. TCRdb recomputed calls from the PCR reads with MiXCR, one row per CDR3 protein. In the table there are hundreds of thousands of distinct CDR3 sequences, approximately 10% of which are singletons. The data were taken from a study of T-cell reconstitution after alpha-beta-depleted transplantation in children. The rearrangement links TRBV12-3 or TRBV12-4 to TRBJ2-1; tentative D call: TRBD2 (7 bases). This clonotype was sampled from a male patient aged 2-9 years who had a stem cell transplant for chronic granulomatous disease, so the T cells may come from the graft donor. The sequenced sample was peripheral blood, obtained 180 days after TCRalphabeta/CD19-depleted stem cell transplant. Written as DNA, the CDR3 is TGTGCCAGCAGTTTAGCGGGGGGGCCCTACAATGACCAGTTCTTC. It translates to CASSLAGGPYNDQFF.